This T cell receptor (beta chain) was documented in a study of CD8 T cells in ankylosing spondylitis. Study conclusions and caveats: Matched ankylosing spondylitis synovial fluid reportedly showed significant enrichment of disease-linked clones. What seemed typical of ankylosing spondylitis blood was a TCR beta motif built from roughly eight highly homologous variants.

The CDR3 extends over 16 amino acids. The V and J ends lost 6 bases and 0 bases respectively, with 18 bases between them. Germline V lookup: CDR1 DFQATT, CDR2 SNEGSKA (reference sequence). Regarding this clonotype: Antigen unknown.

Using quantitative 5'-RACE with molecular barcodes, the authors made TCR beta libraries. MiXCR, applied by TCRdb to the 5' RACE reads, yields one record per CDR3 protein. The sample records about 240,000 distinct CDR3 sequences, approximately 9% being singletons. The J gene is TRBJ1-5, the V gene TRBV20-1; D call uncertain. This sequence was found in a male donor with ankylosing spondylitis or in good health (not recorded which). The material sequenced was blood, either unsorted or a sorted T cell fraction (not recorded which). CDR3 amino acids: CSATHEGSYSNQPQHF. The DNA for the CDR3 is TGCAGTGCCACCCACGAAGGATCCTATAGCAATCAGCCCCAGCATTTT.